This entry lists 17 T cell receptor beta chains sequenced from one sample in a study of immune evolution from preneoplasia to lung adenocarcinoma. Data came from immunoSEQ multiplex PCR; TCRdb stores just in-frame clones and leaves some out. The sample carries over 6,500 clones, approximately 85% recorded once. The material sequenced was FFPE minimally invasive lung adenocarcinoma tissue. All receptors come from a person of 80 years or more with lung adenocarcinoma.

The V and J genes are TRBV6-1 and TRBJ2-3; 7 nucleotides align to TRBD2. With V trimmed by 8 bases and J by 0 bases, 8 bases remained unmatched. CDR1 is MNHNS and CDR2 is SASEGT in the germline V gene. This CDR3 has 15 amino acids. CDR3 DNA: TGTGCCAGCTCCCAGGTGGGGGGGAGCACAGATACGCAGTATTTT. This translates into CASSQVGGSTDTQYF.

This clone was detected once. The V and J genes are TRBV19 and TRBJ1-5; no reliable D call. The CDR3 has 15 amino acids. V lost 0 bases, J lost 7 bases, and 13 bases lay in between. Per the germline V gene, CDR1 is LNHDA and CDR2 is SQIVND (reference sequence). As DNA, the CDR3 is TGTGCCAGTAGTATAGAAACGGGGTTGGGGCAGCCCCAGCATTTT. This gives the protein CASSIETGLGQPQHF.

V gene TRBV21-1 combines with J gene TRBJ1-6. TRBV21-1 is a known pseudogene. The CDR3 covers 17 residues. The CDR3 nucleotides read TGTGCCAGCAGCAAAGTCGAGCGGGCGCCAACTAATTCACCCCTCCACTTT. Encoded protein: CASSKVERAPTNSPLHF.

This chain uses TRBV28 with TRBJ2-7; 9 bases align to TRBD1. With 7 bases clipped from V and 6 bases from J, the junction kept 7 bases outside the gene matches. The CDR3 is 13 residues long. The germline gives CDR1 MDHEN, CDR2 SYDVKM. DNA for the CDR3: TGTGCCAGCACCCTCCACAGGGGGCTCGAGCAGTACTTC. Protein product: CASTLHRGLEQYF.

The rearrangement uses TRBV2 and TRBJ2-5; D remains unclear. The ends were cut back, 11 bases at V and 1 base at J, with 29 bases in the middle. The length of the CDR3 is 18 residues. CDR1 and CDR2 from the germline V gene are SNHLY and FYNNEI. DNA of the CDR3: TGTGCCTGCATTCCGCGTCCGGTAGCAGCCCTATTCCAAGAGACCCAGTACTTC. It yields the protein CACIPRPVAALFQETQYF. The full variable domain, in which reference TRBV2 and TRBJ2-5 provide the parts outside the CDR3, is EPEVTQTPSHQVTQMGQEVILRCVPISNHLYFYWYRQILGQKVEFLVSFYNNEISEKSEIFDDQFSVERPDGSNFTLKIRSTKLEDSAMYFCACIPRPVAALFQETQYFGPGTRLLVL.

The rearrangement joins TRBV5-1 to TRBJ1-2, with D maybe TRBD1 (5 bases). The germline CDR1 and CDR2 sequences are SGHRS and YFSETQ. Between the trimmed V and J ends, which lost 3 bases and 7 bases, there was a span of 10 bases. This CDR3 comprises 12 residues. The CDR3: CASSSQGSGYTF. The CDR3 DNA reads as TGCGCCAGCAGCTCGCAGGGATCTGGCTACACCTTC.

In DNA form, the CDR3 reads TGTGCCAGCACGTTAGCGGGTAGCTCCTACGAGCAGTACTTC. Its translation is CASTLAGSSYEQYF. V gene TRBV6-4 combines with J gene TRBJ2-7; TRBD2 agrees at 7 bases. The V gene end was trimmed by 7 bases and the J gene end by 0 bases; junction bases not matched to a gene: 6. Germline V gene sequence: CDR1 MRHNA, CDR2 SNTAGT. This CDR3 is 14 amino acids long.

The table lists this clone with a count of one. The chain couples TRBV19 to TRBJ2-7; D is undetermined. Trimming shortened V by 2 bases and J by 4 bases, and 9 bases separated the two germline ends. This CDR3 comprises 13 residues. Germline V lookup: CDR1 LNHDA, CDR2 SQIVND (reference sequence). CDR3 sequence (DNA): TGTGCCAGTAGTATACGCTTCCAATACGAGCAGTACTTC. It yields the protein CASSIRFQYEQYF.

The rearrangement uses TRBV28 and TRBJ2-2; D not certain. Deletions cut 7 bases from V and 2 bases from J, with 14 bases between. This CDR3 is built from 15 residues. The germline CDR1 and CDR2 sequences are MDHEN and SYDVKM. The CDR3 region has the DNA TGTGCCAGCATCCAGACTCTGATAAACACCGGGGAGCTGTTTTTT. This gives the protein CASIQTLINTGELFF.

The chain uses TRBV11-2 and TRBJ1-6, with D perhaps TRBD1 (5 bases). The CDR3 is 14 amino acids. CDR1 is SGHAT and CDR2 is FQNNGV in the germline V gene. Trimming left V 2 bases short and J 7 bases short, with 9 bases between. The CDR3 is CASSLSQVNSPLHF. Here the CDR3 DNA reads TGTGCCAGCAGCTTATCACAGGTCAATTCACCCCTCCACTTT.

The chain is built from TRBV19 and TRBJ2-3, with 7 bases aligning to TRBD2. The germline CDR1 and CDR2 sequences are LNHDA and SQIVND (reference sequence). Germline trimming cut 4 bases from V and 0 bases from J; bases unmatched to any gene: 25. This CDR3 region has 22 residues. The CDR3, as DNA: TGTGCCAGTAGTACCCACCAGACTAGCAGAAGACCGATAGAATATAGCACAGATACGCAGTATTTT. It specifies CASSTHQTSRRPIEYSTDTQYF.

The V and J genes are TRBV5-6 and TRBJ2-1; 10 bases fit TRBD1. Germline V gene lookup returns CDR1 SGHDT and CDR2 YYEEEE. The V gene end was trimmed by 4 bases and the J gene end by 12 bases; junction bases not matched to a gene: 10. The CDR3 sequence is 14 residues long. The CDR3 loop reads CASSITGTGAAQFF. The CDR3 DNA sequence: TGTGCCAGCAGCATCACCGGGACAGGGGCCGCGCAGTTCTTC.

This chain joins TRBV10-3 and TRBJ2-7; a possible D gene is TRBD1 (6 bases). Looked up from germline, CDR1 is ENHRY and CDR2 is SYGVKD. The CDR3 spans 16 residues. V lost 3 bases and J 5 bases, leaving 20 bases between the germline ends. CDR3 protein: CAISDSNRAGRNEQYF. CDR3 in DNA: TGTGCCATCAGTGACTCCAACAGGGCGGGTAGAAACGAGCAGTACTTC.

The rearrangement links TRBV30 to TRBJ1-5; D not resolved. CDR1 is GTSNPN and CDR2 is SVGIG in the germline V gene (reference sequence). V was trimmed by 0 bases and J by 4 bases, leaving 16 bases between them. The CDR3 has 16 amino acids. This chain's CDR3 is CAWSVQGGFGNQPQHF. As DNA, the CDR3 is TGTGCCTGGAGTGTACAAGGAGGGTTCGGGAATCAGCCCCAGCATTTT.

The chain joins TRBV30 to TRBJ1-3, with TRBD1 as a possible D gene (5 bases). V gave up 0 bases and J gave up 8 bases, with 23 bases separating them. CDR1 is GTSNPN and CDR2 is SVGIG in the germline V gene (reference sequence). The CDR3 spans 17 residues. The CDR3 sequence is CAWSVFHQDTTWDTIYF. CDR3 DNA sequence: TGTGCCTGGAGTGTGTTTCATCAGGACACGACGTGGGACACCATATATTTT.

This rearrangement joins TRBV28 to TRBJ1-4; D remains unclear. Germline values: CDR1 MDHEN, CDR2 SYDVKM. The ends were cut back, 3 bases at V and 2 bases at J, with 7 bases in the middle. The CDR3 runs 14 residues. The CDR3 DNA sequence: TGTGCCAGCAGTTTGGTGGGGACTAATGAAAAACTGTTTTTT. Translating it yields CASSLVGTNEKLFF.

The chain employs TRBV5-1 and TRBJ2-5; a weak D match, TRBD1 (7 bases). Germline loops: CDR1 SGHRS, CDR2 YFSETQ. Trimming shortened V by 1 base and J by 5 bases, and 12 bases separated the two germline ends. This CDR3 is 14 amino acids long. CDR3 protein: CASSLIQGGETQYF. The CDR3, as DNA: TGCGCCAGCAGCTTGATTCAGGGGGGTGAGACCCAGTACTTC.